Below are 31 T cell receptor beta chains sequenced from a single sample in a study of T cell repertoires in aging, cancer and after chemotherapy. A mixed TRB-A/B primer pool amplified rearranged TRB by multiplex touch-down PCR. MiXCR was run by TCRdb on the multiplex PCR reads, yielding one entry per CDR3 protein. The table includes 6,000 or so distinct CDR3 sequences, under 30% detected once. Peripheral blood genomic DNA, not sorted cells or RNA, was the template. The specimen sequenced was blood. The receptors come from a human donor in good health.

This clonotype is termed medium-sized. For the CDR3, the DNA is TGTGCCAGCTCATCCCGGACAGACGTAAACTATGGCTACACCTTC. As protein: CASSSRTDVNYGYTF. The V call is TRBV18, the J call TRBJ1-2, with a tentative D call TRBD1 (6 bases). V lost 5 bases and J 2 bases, leaving 15 bases between the germline ends. CDR3 length: 15 residues. CDR1 KGHSH and CDR2 LQKENI come from the germline V gene.

This chain links TRBV2 with TRBJ1-2; D may be TRBD1 (6 bases). This CDR3 has 14 residues. Trimming pared 6 bases from V and 4 bases from J, leaving 15 bases between. Germline assignment: CDR1 SNHLY and CDR2 FYNNEI. The CDR3 sequence is CASSLRGVGYGYTF. The CDR3 nucleotides read TGTGCCAGCAGCCTGAGGGGGGTAGGCTATGGCTACACCTTC.

This chain links TRBV7-2 with TRBJ2-5; perhaps TRBD2 as D (5 bases). CDR1 SGHTA and CDR2 FQGNSA come from the germline V gene. CDR3 length equals 17 residues. Trimming removed 6 bases at V and 2 bases at J, with 22 bases between. In DNA, the CDR3 is TGTGCCAGCAGTGTGCGTGCCAGCGGCCCTTTACAAGAGACCCAGTACTTC. Protein product: CASSVRASGPLQETQYF.

The chain employs TRBV18 and TRBJ2-3; 7 nucleotides align to TRBD2. Trimming at V came to 3 bases and at J to 2 bases, leaving 11 bases not matched to a gene. Per the germline V gene, CDR1 is KGHSH and CDR2 is LQKENI. The CDR3 is 17 amino acids. The CDR3 DNA reads TGTGCCAGCTCACCGTCGTACGAGCTAGCGGACACAGATACGCAGTATTTT. Residues: CASSPSYELADTDTQYF.

V usage is TRBV9 and J usage is TRBJ2-1; the D gene is possibly TRBD2 (6 bases). There are 16 residues in the CDR3. Germline loops: CDR1 SGDLS, CDR2 YYNGEE. Between the trimmed V and J ends, which lost 0 bases and 5 bases, there was a span of 15 bases. The CDR3 DNA reads TGTGCCAGCAGCGTAGACGGGGGAGGCTTTCACAATGAGCAGTTCTTC. Encoded protein: CASSVDGGGFHNEQFF. Full variable domain (missing parts from reference TRBV9 and TRBJ2-1): DSGVTQTPKHLITATGQRVTLRCSPRSGDLSVYWYQQSLDQGLQFLIQYYNGEERAKGNILERFSAQQFPDLHSELNLSSLELGDSALYFCASSVDGGGFHNEQFFGPGTRLTVL.

V gene TRBV10-3 combines with J gene TRBJ2-7; no clear D. Germline V CDR1 and CDR2: ENHRY, SYGVKD. V dropped 2 bases and J dropped 3 bases, with 2 bases sitting between them. The CDR3 loop spans 11 amino acids. As DNA, the CDR3 is TGTGCCATCAGTGAGGGCTACGAGCAGTACTTC. Protein product: CAISEGYEQYF.

This clonotype is labeled medium-sized. The chain recombines TRBV6-1 with TRBJ1-5; TRBD1 might be the D (5 bases). CDR3 length equals 14 residues. V was shortened by 4 bases and J by 4 bases, with 11 bases between the two germline ends. Germline V lookup: CDR1 MNHNS, CDR2 SASEGT. CDR3 sequence: CASSVSGGNQPQHF. CDR3 coding DNA: TGTGCCAGCAGTGTCAGTGGGGGAAATCAGCCCCAGCATTTT.

This clonotype was counted ten times or more. The rearrangement joins TRBV5-6 to TRBJ2-1, with 8 bases fitting TRBD2. The CDR3 runs 15 residues. Germline V gives CDR1 SGHDT, CDR2 YYEEEE. V dropped 2 bases and J dropped 9; count of bases not matched to a gene: 10. The CDR3 protein is CASSFITAGGGEQFF. The CDR3 DNA sequence: TGTGCCAGCAGCTTTATTACGGCGGGAGGAGGTGAGCAGTTCTTC.

The chain carries TRBV18 and TRBJ2-5; D is unresolved. The CDR3 extends over 13 amino acids. The germline V gene has CDR1 KGHSH and CDR2 LQKENI. The V gene lost 1 base and the J gene lost 2 bases, with 5 bases spanning the gap. CDR3 DNA: TGTGCCAGCTCACCACGGGGACAAGAGACCCAGTACTTC. It translates to CASSPRGQETQYF.

A word on this clonotype: This may arise from a read error, as a much more abundant clone is one base away. The chain carries TRBV18 and TRBJ1-4; 7 bases align to TRBD1. This CDR3 has 14 residues. The V gene's germline CDR1 is KGHSH and CDR2 LQKENI. The ends lost 6 bases at V and 11 bases at J; junction bases unmatched: 12. CDR3 in amino acids: CASSPTDRVDKLFF. For the CDR3, the DNA is TGTGCCAGCTCCCCCACCGACAGGGTCGATAAACTGTTTTTT.

The CDR3 nucleotides are TGTGCCAGCAGCAGGATGGGTGAAACTCACCTGGAGACCCAGTACTTC. Translating gives CASSRMGETHLETQYF. The chain has TRBV9 and TRBJ2-5, with unresolved D. Trimming removed 4 bases at V and 5 bases at J, with 21 bases between. CDR1 is SGDLS and CDR2 is YYNGEE in the germline V gene. CDR3 length: 16 amino acids.

The chain combines TRBV19 with TRBJ2-1, with TRBD2 matching over 8 bases. Germline V gives CDR1 LNHDA, CDR2 SQIVND (reference sequence). V gave up 11 bases and J gave up 5 bases; unmatched junction bases: 17. The CDR3 loop spans 16 amino acids. CDR3 protein: CACTRSAGGLDNEQFF. Written as DNA, the CDR3 is TGTGCCTGCACCCGGAGCGCGGGGGGCCTAGACAATGAGCAGTTCTTC.

This clonotype is classed as medium-sized. V usage is TRBV19 and J usage is TRBJ1-6; the D is unclear. The CDR3 extends over 14 amino acids. With 5 bases removed from V and 11 bases from J, the gap between germline ends came to 16 bases. Germline V CDR1 and CDR2: LNHDA, SQIVND (reference sequence). DNA for the CDR3: TGTGCCAGTAGTTTCATAGCGGAGGAAGCACCCCTCCACTTT. Protein sequence: CASSFIAEEAPLHF. The full variable domain, completed using reference TRBV19 and TRBJ1-6, is DGGITQSPKYLFRKEGQNVTLSCEQNLNHDAMYWYRQDPGQGLRLIYYSQIVNDFQKGDIAEGYSVSREKKESFPLTVTSAQKNPTAFYLCASSFIAEEAPLHFGNGTRLTVT.

This clonotype was counted only a few times. This rearrangement joins TRBV7-8 to TRBJ2-1; no clear D. CDR1 is SGHVS and CDR2 is FQNEAQ in the germline V gene. The germline V and J ends were trimmed by 1 base and 4 bases, with 8 bases remaining between them. This CDR3 has 14 amino acids. The DNA for the CDR3 is TGTGCCAGCAGCTTAGAAAGAGATTACAATGAGCAGTTCTTC. Translating gives CASSLERDYNEQFF.

This clonotype is categorized as medium-sized. The chain joins TRBV18 to TRBJ1-2, with D uncertain. CDR1 is KGHSH, CDR2 LQKENI, per germline. V was trimmed by 6 bases and J by 1 base, leaving 6 bases between them. The CDR3 extends over 12 amino acids. CDR3 region: CASSPSNYGYTF. The DNA of the CDR3 is TGTGCCAGCTCCCCAAGTAACTATGGCTACACCTTC.

Within the sample, this clonotype is medium-sized. The chain has TRBV10-3 and TRBJ2-5; 11 nucleotides align to TRBD2. CDR3 length: 15 amino acids. V dropped 6 bases and J dropped 2; count of bases not matched to a gene: 5. In germline, CDR1 is ENHRY, CDR2 SYGVKD. This chain's CDR3 is CAIRASSGGQETQYF. CDR3 in DNA: TGTGCCATCAGGGCCTCTAGCGGGGGGCAAGAGACCCAGTACTTC.

By sample fraction, this clonotype is medium-sized. V and J are TRBV6-1 and TRBJ2-3; D assignment may be TRBD1 or TRBD2 (5 bases each). The germline V gene has CDR1 MNHNS and CDR2 SASEGT. V was pared by 0 bases and J by 8 bases, with 15 bases between. There are 15 residues in the CDR3. CDR3 DNA: TGTGCCAGCAGTGAAGCGGCCATCTCCGGGGCTACGCAGTATTTT. The encoded protein is CASSEAAISGATQYF.

This clonotype is judged medium-sized. This sequence joins TRBV7-6 and TRBJ1-3; D is undetermined. Germline V gene lookup returns CDR1 SGHVS and CDR2 FNYEAQ. CDR3 length: 16 residues. Trimming left V 5 bases short and J 0 bases short, with 14 bases between. The CDR3 DNA follows: TGTGCCAGCAGCCTCACGGGTATCAGCTCTGGAAACACCATATATTTT. Its protein product is CASSLTGISSGNTIYF.

This clonotype has just a few counts. The CDR3, as DNA: TGCGCCAGCAGCCAAGGGGCAGCGAACACCGGGGAGCTGTTTTTT. It specifies CASSQGAANTGELFF. The chain joins TRBV4-1 to TRBJ2-2, with unresolved D. CDR3 length equals 15 residues. With 1 base removed from V and 0 bases from J, the gap between germline ends came to 6 bases. CDR1 is MGHRA, CDR2 YSYEKL, per germline.

A single count supports this clonotype. This sequence may be a read error, since a much larger clone differs from it by one base. The gene calls are TRBV19 and TRBJ1-5, with D possibly matching TRBD1 (6 bases). Germline lookup yields CDR1 LNHDA and CDR2 SQIVND (reference sequence). The CDR3 sequence is 16 residues long. Trimming took off 0 bases at V and 7 bases at J, with 16 bases between the two ends. CDR3 loop: CASSIDPTGMEQPQHF. The DNA of the CDR3 is TGTGCCAGTAGTATAGACCCCACAGGGATGGAGCAGCCCCAGCATTTT.

This clonotype ranks as medium-sized. The chain is built from TRBV24-1 and TRBJ2-1; D is ambiguous. Germline V gene sequence: CDR1 KGHDR, CDR2 SFDVKD. Trimming pared 9 bases from V and 6 bases from J, leaving 8 bases between. This CDR3 has 11 residues. CDR3 loop: CATGWSNEQFF. Here the CDR3 DNA reads TGTGCCACCGGCTGGAGCAATGAGCAGTTCTTC.

V and J are TRBV6-5 and TRBJ1-2, with D hard to call. The CDR3 totals 13 residues. Deletions cut 0 bases from V and 2 bases from J, with 4 bases between. The germline gives CDR1 MNHEY, CDR2 SVGAGI. This chain's CDR3 is CASSYSENYGYTF. The CDR3 DNA follows: TGTGCCAGCAGTTACTCAGAAAACTATGGCTACACCTTC.

By share, this clonotype ranks as medium-sized. The J gene is TRBJ2-3, the V gene TRBV24-1, with D possibly being TRBD1 (6 bases). The germline V gene has CDR1 KGHDR and CDR2 SFDVKD. There are 13 residues in the CDR3. Between the trimmed V and J ends, which lost 8 bases and 0 bases, there was a span of 8 bases. The CDR3 loop is CATTDSSTDTQYF. The CDR3 DNA sequence: TGTGCCACCACGGACAGTAGCACAGATACGCAGTATTTT.

Within the sample, this clonotype is medium-sized. CDR3 amino acids: CASSLNGRREAFF. In DNA form, the CDR3 reads TGTGCCAGCAGCTTAAACGGGCGGAGGGAAGCTTTCTTT. The chain couples TRBV7-3 to TRBJ1-1; D ambiguous. In germline, CDR1 is SGHTA, CDR2 FQGTGA. V dropped 1 base and J dropped 8 bases, with 11 bases sitting between them. The CDR3 runs 13 residues.

Concerning this clonotype itself: Since a much larger clone is just one base distant, this may be a read error. This chain joins TRBV6-1 and TRBJ2-3; D is uncertain. The germline gives CDR1 MNHNS, CDR2 SASEGT. Between the trimmed V and J ends, which lost 0 bases and 8 bases, there was a span of 15 bases. The length of the CDR3 is 15 residues. CDR3 DNA: TGTGCCAGCAGTGAAGCGGCCATCTCCGAGGCTACGCAGTATTTT. Amino acids: CASSEAAISEATQYF.

This clonotype is termed medium-sized (0.01 to 0.1%). The CDR3 DNA follows: TGTGCCAGCAGTTCGGCCCAAGAGACCCAGTACTTC. It translates to CASSSAQETQYF. The chain is built from TRBV6-2 or TRBV6-3 and TRBJ2-5; D is ambiguous. Trimming pared 4 bases from V and 1 base from J, leaving 4 bases between. The germline V gene has CDR1 MNHEY and CDR2 SVGEGT. CDR3 length equals 12 residues.

This sequence joins TRBV11-2 and TRBJ2-7; 8 nucleotides line up with TRBD1. V trimming: 5 bases; J trimming: 2 bases; junction bases outside the gene matches: 5. This CDR3 comprises 14 residues. The germline CDR1 and CDR2 sequences are SGHAT and FQNNGV. CDR3 loop: CASSLGTGPYEQYF. CDR3 bases: TGTGCCAGCAGCCTCGGGACAGGTCCCTACGAGCAGTACTTC.

In its sample, this clonotype was seen many times. The chain couples TRBV21-1 to TRBJ1-2; TRBD1, the table's D call, was not compared with the DNA. TRBV21-1 is termed a pseudogene. This CDR3 has 13 residues. The CDR3 nucleotides are TGTGCCAGCAGGGGGGCAGGGTCGGGAGGCTACACCTTC. It yields the protein CASRGAGSGGYTF.

In its sample, this clonotype ranks as medium-sized. The V gene is TRBV5-4, the J gene TRBJ1-2; D gene unclear. V lost 0 bases, J lost 2 bases, and 5 bases lay in between. Germline values: CDR1 SGHNT, CDR2 YYREEE (reference sequence). CDR3 length: 13 amino acids. The CDR3 reads CASSLGTNYGYTF. The CDR3 DNA follows: TGTGCCAGCAGCTTGGGCACCAACTATGGCTACACCTTC. Drawing the rest from reference TRBV5-4 and TRBJ1-2, the complete variable domain is ETGVTQSPTHLIKTRGQQVTLRCSSQSGHNTVSWYQQALGQGPQFIFQYYREEENGRGNFPPRFSGLQFPNYSSELNVNALELDDSALYLCASSLGTNYGYTFGSGTRLTVV.

This clonotype is classed as medium-sized. DNA of the CDR3: TGTGCCAGCAGCTTAGGGGGACAGGGAAACACCGGGGAGCTGTTTTTT. Residues: CASSLGGQGNTGELFF. The chain is built from TRBV7-2 and TRBJ2-2; 9 bases match TRBD1. The germline V gene has CDR1 SGHTA and CDR2 FQGNSA. J was trimmed by 2 bases and V by 1 base; bases with no gene match: 2. The CDR3 sequence is 16 residues long.

By proportion, this clonotype is medium-sized. This chain joins TRBV5-6 and TRBJ1-1; D remains ambiguous. The CDR3 contains 14 residues. Trimming removed 4 bases at V and 5 bases at J, with 15 bases between. From germline, CDR1 is SGHDT and CDR2 YYEEEE. CDR3: CASSLDALGTEAFF. CDR3 DNA sequence: TGTGCCAGCAGCCTGGACGCGTTGGGGACTGAAGCTTTCTTT. The variable domain in full, with the rest retrieved from reference TRBV5-6 and TRBJ1-1, is DAGVTQSPTHLIKTRGQQVTLRCSPKSGHDTVSWYQQALGQGPQFIFQYYEEEERQRGNFPDRFSGHQFPNYSSELNVNALLLGDSALYLCASSLDALGTEAFFGQGTRLTVV.